The next 18 T cell receptor beta chains were all read from a single sample in a study of T cell responses to AZD1222 COVID-19 vaccine. Sequencing used immunoSEQ multiplex PCR; TCRdb keeps in-frame clones, though not all of them. This table holds about 160,000 clones, 92% found once. This specimen was peripheral blood, taken 28 days after the second AZD1222 dose. Every receptor here comes from an adult who received the AZD1222 COVID-19 vaccine.

The gene calls are TRBV2 and TRBJ2-5, with D perhaps matching TRBD2 (6 bases). V dropped 3 bases and J dropped 1 base, with 15 bases sitting between them. Looked up from germline, CDR1 is SNHLY and CDR2 is FYNNEI. The CDR3 contains 16 residues. The CDR3 sequence: CASSDRASEPQETQYF. The CDR3 DNA reads TGTGCCAGCAGTGATAGGGCTAGCGAACCCCAAGAGACCCAGTACTTC.

The rearrangement uses TRBV19 and TRBJ1-5; D is uncertain. The germline V gene encodes CDR1 LNHDA and CDR2 SQIVND (reference sequence). The CDR3 covers 16 residues. Trimming took 5 bases from V and 2 from J, leaving 16 bases between them. CDR3 protein: CASSPDGVAGNQPQHF. CDR3 sequence (DNA): TGTGCCAGTAGTCCGGACGGGGTCGCGGGCAATCAGCCCCAGCATTTT.

The chain uses TRBV27 and TRBJ1-4; possibly TRBD1 for D (5 bases). V was pared by 1 base and J by 6 bases, with 12 bases between. The CDR3 consists of 15 residues. The germline gives CDR1 MNHEY, CDR2 SMNVEV (reference sequence). CDR3 sequence (DNA): TGTGCCAGCAGTTTATGGGGGGGAGTTGATGAAAAACTGTTTTTT. This codes for CASSLWGGVDEKLFF.

This clone was found once. The chain carries TRBV4-3 and TRBJ1-2; D might be TRBD1 (6 bases). The CDR3 runs to 14 residues. Trimming pared 3 bases from V and 2 bases from J, leaving 10 bases between. In germline, CDR1 is LGHNA, CDR2 YSLEER. CDR3 sequence reads: CASSHGTSNYGYTF. CDR3 coding DNA: TGCGCCAGCAGCCACGGGACATCCAACTATGGCTACACCTTC.

V is TRBV11-2 and J is TRBJ1-5; possibly TRBD1 for D (5 bases). This CDR3 comprises 16 residues. The V end was cut by 4 bases, the J end by 5 bases, with 18 bases between. Germline lookup yields CDR1 SGHAT and CDR2 FQNNGV. The CDR3 protein is CASSSFKGGVHQPQHF. CDR3 nucleotides: TGTGCCAGCAGCTCCTTTAAGGGAGGGGTGCATCAGCCCCAGCATTTT.

J is TRBJ2-7 and V is TRBV3-1 (or the pseudogene TRBV3-2); no reliable D call. Germline CDR1 and CDR2: LGHDT and YNNKEL (reference sequence). This CDR3 region has 14 residues. V dropped 2 bases and J dropped 9 bases, with 17 bases sitting between them. CDR3 in DNA: TGTGCCAGCAGCCAAATGGGTGACGGGTCCGGGCAGTACTTC. It specifies CASSQMGDGSGQYF.

J is TRBJ2-3 and V is TRBV11-2; TRBD1 aligns across 7 bases. The CDR3 loop spans 17 amino acids. CDR1 is SGHAT, CDR2 FQNNGV, per germline. Germline trimming cut 0 bases from V and 1 base from J; bases unmatched to any gene: 7. CDR3 sequence reads: CASSLDRGGTGTDTQYF. The CDR3 bases are TGTGCCAGCAGCTTAGATCGGGGTGGGACAGGCACAGATACGCAGTATTTT.

CDR3 in DNA: TGTGCCAGCAGTGAAGGGACAGGGGGTAGGGCCTACGAGCAGTACTTC. Protein product: CASSEGTGGRAYEQYF. This rearrangement joins TRBV2 to TRBJ2-7, with TRBD1 identical over 10 bases. After removal of 1 base from V and 2 bases from J, the junction contained 5 bases not matched to a gene. The CDR3 has 16 amino acids. Germline values: CDR1 SNHLY, CDR2 FYNNEI.

This clone was picked up one time. This chain connects TRBV5-8 to TRBJ1-5, with D unresolved. Germline values: CDR1 SGHTS, CDR2 YDEGEE. V was cut by 0 bases and J by 4 bases, with 5 bases left in between. This CDR3 is 13 amino acids long. CDR3 protein: CASSLEQNQPQHF. CDR3 nucleotides: TGTGCCAGCAGCTTGGAACAGAATCAGCCCCAGCATTTT.

This sequence joins TRBV19 and TRBJ2-6; 7 nucleotides agree with TRBD1. V trimming: 5 bases; J trimming: 0 bases; junction bases outside the gene matches: 13. From germline, CDR1 is LNHDA and CDR2 SQIVND (reference sequence). The CDR3 covers 19 residues. CDR3 in DNA: TGTGCCAGTAGTGTGTGGTCCGGGACAGTTGTCTCTGGGGCCAACGTCCTGACTTTC. Its translation: CASSVWSGTVVSGANVLTF.

This rearrangement joins TRBV19 to TRBJ1-5; 9 nucleotides align to TRBD1. The V gene end was trimmed by 10 bases and the J gene end by 7 bases; junction bases not matched to a gene: 14. The CDR3 consists of 15 residues. The germline CDR1 and CDR2 sequences are LNHDA and SQIVND (reference sequence). The CDR3 is CATQRDRAPGQPQHF. The CDR3 DNA follows: TGTGCCACGCAAAGGGACAGGGCTCCAGGACAGCCCCAGCATTTT. Combining the CDR3 with reference TRBV19 and TRBJ1-5 gives the whole variable domain DGGITQSPKYLFRKEGQNVTLSCEQNLNHDAMYWYRQDPGQGLRLIYYSQIVNDFQKGDIAEGYSVSREKKESFPLTVTSAQKNPTAFYLCATQRDRAPGQPQHFGDGTRLSIL.

This chain uses TRBV6-5 with TRBJ1-5; the D gene is possibly TRBD1 (6 bases). Germline V gene data show CDR1 as MNHEY and CDR2 as SVGAGI. The CDR3 runs 13 residues. Trimming stripped 8 bases from V and 7 bases from J, with 15 bases between. The CDR3 DNA reads as TGTGCCAGCGGCCGAACAGGGAAGCAGCCCCAGCATTTT. Translation: CASGRTGKQPQHF.

The rearrangement joins TRBV5-7 to TRBJ1-5; D uncertain. TRBV5-7 is recorded as an ORF, its role being uncertain. Between the trimmed V and J ends, which lost 6 bases and 8 bases, there was a span of 9 bases. This CDR3 is 11 amino acids long. CDR3 nucleotides: TGTGCCAGCACAGGAATGGAGCCCCAGCATTTT. Protein sequence: CASTGMEPQHF.

The chain uses TRBV5-1 and TRBJ2-1, with 8 bases lining up with TRBD2. V was pared by 2 bases and J by 9 bases, with 19 bases of the junction left unmatched. Germline loops: CDR1 SGHRS, CDR2 YFSETQ. The CDR3 is 18 residues long. The CDR3 spells CASSFWPDGSGRSGEQFF. The CDR3 region has the DNA TGCGCCAGCAGCTTCTGGCCCGACGGGAGCGGGAGAAGCGGTGAGCAGTTCTTC. Together with reference TRBV5-1 and TRBJ2-1, the CDR3 gives the full variable domain: KAGVTQTPRYLIKTRGQQVTLSCSPISGHRSVSWYQQTPGQGLQFLFEYFSETQRNKGNFPGRFSGRQFSNSRSEMNVSTLELGDSALYLCASSFWPDGSGRSGEQFFGPGTRLTVL.

In its sample, this clone was seen once. V is TRBV29-1 and J is TRBJ2-6; D might be TRBD1 or TRBD2, each matching 5 bases. The germline CDR1 and CDR2 sequences are SQVTM and ANQGSEA. CDR3 length equals 15 residues. V was cut by 5 bases and J by 0 bases, with 11 bases left in between. The DNA for the CDR3 is TGCAGCGTTCGGCAGGGACGCTCTGGGGCCAACGTCCTGACTTTC. It codes for CSVRQGRSGANVLTF.

The chain carries TRBV21-1 and TRBJ2-5; the table's D gene call, TRBD2, was not cross checked with the DNA. TRBV21-1 is deemed a pseudogene. The CDR3 spans 14 residues. CDR3 DNA: TGTGCCAGCAGCAAACAGAGCGAGGCCAAGACCCAGTACTTC. Translating it yields CASSKQSEAKTQYF.

The genes are TRBV5-1 and TRBJ2-7, with 7 bases aligning to TRBD1. Per germline, CDR1 SGHRS and CDR2 YFSETQ. Trimming removed 5 bases from V and 1 base from J; junction bases left unmatched: 9. The CDR3 extends over 15 amino acids. The CDR3 here is CASSIQGSRSYEQYF. The CDR3 DNA reads as TGCGCCAGCAGTATACAGGGGAGTCGGTCCTACGAGCAGTACTTC. The complete variable domain, with remaining parts taken from reference TRBV5-1 and TRBJ2-7, reads KAGVTQTPRYLIKTRGQQVTLSCSPISGHRSVSWYQQTPGQGLQFLFEYFSETQRNKGNFPGRFSGRQFSNSRSEMNVSTLELGDSALYLCASSIQGSRSYEQYFGPGTRLTVT.

This sequence joins TRBV7-3 and TRBJ2-1, with TRBD2 matching 7 bases. The germline V gene has CDR1 SGHTA and CDR2 FQGTGA. Trimming at V came to 8 bases and at J to 7 bases, leaving 11 bases not matched to a gene. The CDR3 totals 14 residues. The CDR3 region is CASSAGYRENEQFF. In nucleotides, the CDR3 is TGTGCCAGCTCAGCGGGGTATCGGGAAAATGAGCAGTTCTTC.